One sample yielded the 29 T cell receptor beta chains listed below, sequenced in a study of cytomegalovirus exposure and HLA in healthy donors. The PCR employed 60 Vbeta primers together with 13 Jbeta primers. Here immunoSEQ multiplex PCR was the method, and the copy in TCRdb shows in-frame clones only, minus some. Of 90,000 to 120,000 clones in the sample, 74% are singletons; the top ten hold about 2.5%. Sequencing was performed on PBMCs. Receptors originate from a man in his fifties in good health and CMV-seropositive.

This chain links TRBV6-1 with TRBJ2-1; TRBD2 matches 12 bases. V shed 4 bases, J shed 10 bases, and the junction held 11 bases outside the gene matches. The CDR3 has 16 amino acids. Per the germline V gene, CDR1 is MNHNS and CDR2 is SASEGT. The CDR3 protein is CASSARLAGEPKEQFF. In DNA, the CDR3 is TGTGCCAGCAGTGCGAGACTAGCGGGAGAACCCAAGGAGCAGTTCTTC.

V gene TRBV7-2 combines with J gene TRBJ2-2, with 7 bases aligning to TRBD1. The CDR3 consists of 13 residues. J was trimmed by 13 bases and V by 1 base; bases with no gene match: 6. From germline, CDR1 is SGHTA and CDR2 FQGNSA. The chain's CDR3 is CASSLGVGQRLFF. In DNA form, the CDR3 reads TGTGCCAGCAGCTTAGGGGTGGGACAGAGGCTGTTTTTT.

This rearrangement joins TRBV5-1 to TRBJ1-5; D might be TRBD1 (5 bases). Looked up from germline, CDR1 is SGHRS and CDR2 is YFSETQ. This CDR3 is 15 amino acids long. The V end lost 0 bases, the J end lost 6 bases, and 13 bases lay between the germline ends. Here the CDR3 reads CASSLGGGEGQPQHF. DNA for the CDR3: TGCGCCAGCAGCTTGGGCGGGGGGGAGGGTCAGCCCCAGCATTTT.

This clone occurred a few times. The chain combines TRBV27 with TRBJ2-5, with 13 bases matching TRBD2. V lost 6 bases and J lost 4; bases outside the gene matches: 11. The CDR3 has 17 amino acids. CDR1 and CDR2 from the germline V gene are MNHEY and SMNVEV (reference sequence). CDR3 DNA: TGTGCCAGCAGAACTAGCGGGAGGGCCGGTGGAGGAGAGACCCAGTACTTC. Amino acid sequence: CASRTSGRAGGGETQYF.

The chain carries TRBV6-1 and TRBJ1-4, with a weak D call TRBD1 (5 bases). The CDR3 covers 15 residues. Between the trimmed V and J ends, which lost 5 bases and 8 bases, there was a span of 18 bases. The germline V gene encodes CDR1 MNHNS and CDR2 SASEGT. As DNA, the CDR3 is TGTGCCAGCAGTAAGATTACAGGAGAAAACGAAAAACTGTTTTTT. This translates into CASSKITGENEKLFF.

This clone was recorded once. The chain joins TRBV7-3 to TRBJ1-2; TRBD1 aligns across 12 bases. The CDR3 runs 13 residues. V trimming: 4 bases; J trimming: 14 bases; junction bases outside the gene matches: 8. Germline V gene lookup returns CDR1 SGHTA and CDR2 FQGTGA. The CDR3 here is CASSSGTGGYRTF. CDR3 nucleotide sequence: TGTGCCAGCAGCTCCGGGACAGGGGGCTATAGGACCTTC.

The chain is built from TRBV7-6 and TRBJ1-1; no firm D call. Between the trimmed V and J ends, which lost 2 bases and 4 bases, there was a span of 11 bases. CDR1 is SGHVS and CDR2 is FNYEAQ in the germline V gene. The CDR3 consists of 14 residues. The chain's CDR3 is CASSLKSDTTEAFF. The CDR3 nucleotides read TGTGCCAGCAGCTTAAAGAGTGATACCACTGAAGCTTTCTTT.

This chain links TRBV9 with TRBJ2-7; 7 bases fit TRBD1. The CDR3 totals 15 residues. J was trimmed by 2 bases and V by 0 bases; bases with no gene match: 5. Germline V lookup: CDR1 SGDLS, CDR2 YYNGEE. This CDR3 reads CASSVAGQFTYEQYF. The CDR3 coding sequence is TGTGCCAGCAGCGTAGCGGGACAGTTCACCTACGAGCAGTACTTC.

V is TRBV2 and J is TRBJ1-4; a weak D match, TRBD1 (6 bases). The germline V gene has CDR1 SNHLY and CDR2 FYNNEI. This CDR3 contains 13 residues. The V and J ends lost 5 bases and 8 bases respectively, with 12 bases between them. CDR3 coding DNA: TGTGCCAGCAGTCGAAGAACAGGGGAAAAACTGTTTTTT. Its translation is CASSRRTGEKLFF.

The chain carries TRBV29-1 and TRBJ2-3; D may be TRBD2 (6 bases). The V and J ends lost 1 base and 5 bases respectively, with 13 bases between them. CDR1 is SQVTM and CDR2 is ANQGSEA in the germline V gene. The CDR3 contains 14 residues. CDR3 in DNA: TGCAGCGTTGAAGTCTGGCAAGCGGGAGATACGCAGTATTTT. Amino acids: CSVEVWQAGDTQYF.

The chain couples TRBV18 to TRBJ2-5, with TRBD2 matching 10 bases. This CDR3 comprises 17 residues. Germline V gene sequence: CDR1 KGHSH, CDR2 LQKENI. Unmatched junction bases numbered 11, after V lost 3 bases and J lost 4 bases. The CDR3 protein is CASSPGASGRSGETQYF. The CDR3 nucleotides are TGTGCCAGCTCACCCGGAGCTAGCGGGAGATCCGGAGAGACCCAGTACTTC.

Only a few counts were recorded for this clone. This rearrangement joins TRBV25-1 to TRBJ2-5, with 9 bases fitting TRBD1. V was clipped by 0 bases and J by 4 bases; unmatched bases: 6. The germline V gene has CDR1 MGHDK and CDR2 SYGVNS. The CDR3 has 16 amino acids. In DNA, the CDR3 is TGTGCCAGCAGTGAATACGGACAGGGGTCTTTAGAGACCCAGTACTTC. Its translation: CASSEYGQGSLETQYF.

The chain joins TRBV7-6 to TRBJ2-5; 13 bases fit TRBD2. From germline, CDR1 is SGHVS and CDR2 FNYEAQ. The CDR3 contains 17 residues. Unmatched junction bases numbered 7, after V lost 1 base and J lost 5 bases. The CDR3 protein is CASSLGTSGGIRETQYF. CDR3 DNA: TGTGCCAGCAGCTTAGGGACTAGCGGGGGTATCAGGGAGACCCAGTACTTC.

V and J are TRBV14 and TRBJ2-1; 14 nucleotides align to TRBD2. Trimming took 2 bases from V and 8 from J; bases not matched to a gene: 11. CDR1 is SGHDN and CDR2 is FVKESK in the germline V gene. This CDR3 region has 18 residues. The DNA of the CDR3 is TGTGCCAGCAGCCAACGACTAGCGGGAGGGCCGATACGTGATGAGCAGTTCTTC. Residues: CASSQRLAGGPIRDEQFF.

The chain joins TRBV2 to TRBJ1-4, with D perhaps TRBD1 (5 bases). From germline, CDR1 is SNHLY and CDR2 FYNNEI. V lost 3 bases and J 8 bases, leaving 10 bases between the germline ends. The CDR3 spans 13 residues. CDR3 region: CASSDRDGEKLFF. The DNA for the CDR3 is TGTGCCAGCAGTGACAGGGATGGAGAAAAACTGTTTTTT.

This chain uses TRBV6-5 with TRBJ2-7; TRBD2 agrees at 9 bases. V gave up 0 bases and J gave up 7 bases; unmatched junction bases: 10. Germline V gene sequence: CDR1 MNHEY, CDR2 SVGAGI. There are 16 residues in the CDR3. For the CDR3, the DNA is TGTGCCAGCAGTTACTCTCAGGGACTAGCCGTGAGGGAGCAGTACTTC. This sequence encodes CASSYSQGLAVREQYF.

This clone has just a few counts. CDR3 sequence reads: CASSLGQNNSPLHF. The CDR3 DNA reads as TGCGCCAGCAGCCTGGGACAGAATAATTCACCCCTCCACTTT. The chain employs TRBV5-1 and TRBJ1-6; 7 bases align to TRBD1. CDR3 length: 14 residues. V shed 4 bases, J shed 5 bases, and the junction held 3 bases outside the gene matches. In germline, CDR1 is SGHRS, CDR2 YFSETQ.

This clone was picked up a small number of times. CDR3 nucleotides: TGTGCCAGCAGCGTGGGCCCCAGGGCCTACAATGAGCAGTTCTTC. Translation gives CASSVGPRAYNEQFF. The rearrangement joins TRBV7-2 to TRBJ2-1; D might be TRBD1 (5 bases). This CDR3 is built from 15 residues. CDR1 SGHTA and CDR2 FQGNSA come from the germline V gene. V shed 5 bases and J shed 2 bases, with 13 bases lying between them.

The V and J genes are TRBV2 and TRBJ2-5, with 7 positions matching TRBD2. Germline assignment: CDR1 SNHLY and CDR2 FYNNEI. CDR3 length: 17 amino acids. V lost 5 bases and J lost 9; bases outside the gene matches: 21. The CDR3 spells CASSNTPVGGTGAAQYF. The CDR3 region has the DNA TGTGCCAGCAGTAACACACCAGTGGGGGGGACGGGTGCGGCCCAGTACTTC.

V usage is TRBV4-1 and J usage is TRBJ1-2, with 9 bases fitting TRBD1. V trimming: 1 base; J trimming: 8 bases; junction bases outside the gene matches: 8. The V gene's germline CDR1 is MGHRA and CDR2 YSYEKL. CDR3 length: 15 amino acids. The CDR3 sequence: CASSQGPGTGYGYTF. DNA of the CDR3: TGCGCCAGCAGCCAAGGACCCGGGACAGGGTACGGCTACACCTTC.

The chain employs TRBV7-2 and TRBJ1-2, with D possibly being TRBD1 (6 bases). V shed 5 bases and J shed 2 bases, with 9 bases lying between them. The CDR3 length is 13 residues. Germline CDR1 reads SGHTA; CDR2 reads FQGNSA. CDR3 in amino acids: CASSPDRNYGYTF. In DNA form, the CDR3 reads TGTGCCAGCAGCCCAGACAGGAACTATGGCTACACCTTC.

This chain links TRBV30 with TRBJ2-3; 7 bases match TRBD2. Germline CDR1 reads GTSNPN; CDR2 reads SVGIG (reference sequence). The CDR3 has 12 residues. The V segment lost 3 bases and the J segment 6 bases; nucleotides outside the gene matches: 3. CDR3 region: CAWSQGGDTQYF. The DNA for the CDR3 is TGTGCCTGGAGCCAGGGAGGGGATACGCAGTATTTT. The full variable domain, completed using reference TRBV30 and TRBJ2-3, is SQTIHQWPATLVQPVGSPLSLECTVEGTSNPNLYWYRQAAGRGLQLLFYSVGIGQISSEVPQNLSASRPQDRQFILSSKKLLLSDSGFYLCAWSQGGDTQYFGPGTRLTVL.

Worth noting for this clone: At one boundary the junction diverges from the germline segment, which might be a read error. The chain uses TRBV12-5 and TRBJ1-2, with D unclear. CDR1 is LGHNT and CDR2 is FRNRAP in the germline V gene. The CDR3 contains 14 residues. CDR3 amino acids: CASALSGLTYRYTF. Here the CDR3 DNA reads TGTGCTAGTGCCTTATCGGGGTTAACCTATCGCTACACCTTC.

The rearrangement uses TRBV6-1 and TRBJ2-1; TRBD2 aligns across 8 bases. The CDR3 totals 15 residues. The junction had 7 bases not matched to a gene; V was cut back by 3 bases and J by 6 bases. CDR1 is MNHNS and CDR2 is SASEGT in the germline V gene. Here the CDR3 DNA reads TGTGCCAGCAGTGAGTACAGCGGGAGATCCAATGAGCAGTTCTTC. Its protein is CASSEYSGRSNEQFF.

This clone was recorded once. The chain is built from TRBV5-5 and TRBJ2-7, with D possibly being TRBD2 (5 bases). V lost 2 bases to trimming and J lost 4 bases, with 10 bases between them. Germline V CDR1 and CDR2: SGHKS, YYEKEE (reference sequence). CDR3 length equals 13 residues. In DNA form, the CDR3 reads TGTGCCAGCAGCTTACTCTGGGAGTACGAGCAGTACTTC. Encoded protein: CASSLLWEYEQYF. The full variable domain, in which reference TRBV5-5 and TRBJ2-7 provide the parts outside the CDR3, is DAGVTQSPTHLIKTRGQQVTLRCSPISGHKSVSWYQQVLGQGPQFIFQYYEKEERGRGNFPDRFSARQFPNYSSELNVNALLLGDSALYLCASSLLWEYEQYFGPGTRLTVT.

The chain combines TRBV5-1 with TRBJ1-2, with 8 bases aligning to TRBD1. Germline V gives CDR1 SGHRS, CDR2 YFSETQ. Trimming cost V 4 bases and J 0 bases; bases outside gene matches: 5. The CDR3 is 15 amino acids. CDR3 protein: CASSATGGSNYGYTF. The CDR3 nucleotides read TGCGCCAGCAGCGCCACAGGGGGATCTAACTATGGCTACACCTTC.

The chain employs TRBV27 and TRBJ1-2; 11 bases align to TRBD1. CDR1 is MNHEY and CDR2 is SMNVEV in the germline V gene (reference sequence). Germline trimming cut 4 bases from V and 7 bases from J; bases unmatched to any gene: 8. This CDR3 is built from 15 residues. CDR3 loop: CASSSGTGGIVGYTF. The CDR3 coding sequence is TGTGCCAGCAGTTCCGGGACAGGGGGAATTGTTGGCTACACCTTC.

The chain's CDR3 is CASSPPGGRDYGYTF. CDR3 in DNA: TGTGCCAGCTCACCACCAGGGGGAAGAGACTATGGCTACACCTTC. V usage is TRBV18 and J usage is TRBJ1-2, with D possibly TRBD1 on 6 matching bases. CDR1 is KGHSH, CDR2 LQKENI, per germline. V lost 0 bases and J 3 bases, leaving 11 bases between the germline ends. The CDR3 is 15 amino acids.

The chain couples TRBV5-1 to TRBJ2-7, with D possibly being TRBD2 (5 bases). V was shortened by 4 bases and J by 3 bases, with 14 bases between the two germline ends. The germline V gene encodes CDR1 SGHRS and CDR2 YFSETQ. CDR3 size: 14 residues. The DNA for the CDR3 is TGCGCCAGCAGCGTCGGACCGAGGGTCTACGAGCAGTACTTC. Translated, it gives CASSVGPRVYEQYF.